This paragraph reports one T cell receptor (beta chain). The target antigen is unknown. A multiplex PCR was run with 60 Vbeta primers and 13 Jbeta primers. Produced via immunoSEQ multiplex PCR; TCRdb's table is partial and in-frame only. The profile shows 100,000 to 120,000 clones, just under 80% of them singletons. Germline V gene lookup returns CDR1 LNHDA and CDR2 SQIVND (reference sequence). V gave up 1 base and J gave up 1 base; unmatched junction bases: 1. This CDR3 has 17 amino acids. The data are from a study of cytomegalovirus exposure and HLA in healthy donors. Turning to the study itself: T cells numbering 150 million to 200 million yielded more than 100 million unique TCR beta sequences in an earlier analysis. Study results and caveats: Further analysis was carried out later, and it showed several of the most significant clusters appearing linked to common viral pathogens.

The chain has TRBV19 and TRBJ2-3; TRBD2 agrees at 14 bases. The clonotype originates from a man younger than 40 in good health and CMV-seronegative. What was sequenced was PBMCs. CDR3 residues: CASSIGGLAGGTDTQYF. In DNA form, the CDR3 reads TGTGCCAGTAGTATAGGGGGACTAGCGGGAGGCACAGATACGCAGTATTTT.